This T cell receptor (beta chain) was identified in a study of PD-1 blockade in classical Hodgkin lymphoma. The junction had 4 bases not matched to a gene; V was cut back by 8 bases and J by 1 base. The germline V gene encodes CDR1 KGHSH and CDR2 LQKENI. This CDR3 is 15 amino acids long. Note on this clone: Antigen unknown.

Study-wide results and caveats: Complete responders showed a baseline diversity that resembled the diversity of newly diagnosed patients.

Produced via immunoSEQ multiplex PCR; TCRdb's table is partial and in-frame only. The sample includes about 90,000 clones, approximately 86% of them seen just once. Time point specified: cycle 4 day 1 (C4D1), after more than 5 weeks of nivolumab. The patients all showed relapse after autologous stem cell transplantation, while their brentuximab vedotin exposure varied. Complete response, partial response or progressive disease constituted the best responses recorded. Sequences were derived from peripheral blood mononuclear cells (PBMCs), sampled before the fourth cycle of nivolumab. This receptor was identified in a human donor with classical Hodgkin lymphoma. This chain uses TRBV18 with TRBJ2-5, with TRBD2 matching over 13 bases. In DNA, the CDR3 is TGTGCCAGCCAACGGACTAGCGGGAGCCAAGAGACCCAGTACTTC. This encodes CASQRTSGSQETQYF.